The clone carrying this TCR beta chain is large by share. The TCR beta CDR3 regions underwent amplification using RNA transcripts as the source. HTBI primers were the set used in a first-round RT-PCR of the TCR CDR3. TCRdb redid the calling of the multiplex PCR reads with MiXCR, one entry per CDR3 protein. The data contain hundreds of thousands of distinct CDR3 sequences, about 45% of them seen just once; the ten biggest clones take up 6.5% to 9%. The data stem from a study of T cells in Graves' hyperthyroidism and ophthalmopathy. From germline, CDR1 is LNHNV and CDR2 YYDKDF (reference sequence). The CDR3 consists of 15 residues. V dropped 1 base and J dropped 0 bases, with 4 bases sitting between them.

The chain recombines TRBV15 with TRBJ2-6, with D unclear. The receptor was isolated from a woman under 30 with Graves' hyperthyroidism. The sample was peripheral blood or thyroid tissue (not recorded which). DNA for the CDR3: TGTGCCACCAGCAGAGTCGACTCTGGGGCCAACGTCCTGACTTTC. Translating it yields CATSRVDSGANVLTF.